Each of the 28 T cell receptor beta chains below was sequenced from the same sample in a study of Ad26.COV2.S vaccination and SARS-CoV-2 variants. Treatment described: 19 received Ad26.COV2.S at low or high dose, single or two shots; a few received placebo; per-sample allocation not given. Sampling was performed 63 days after the first vaccine or placebo injection. TCRdb's copy holds only in-frame clones and misses some; the assay was immunoSEQ multiplex PCR. Of 440,000 or so clones listed, 80% to 90% are singletons. The starting material was peripheral blood, obtained in a trial of Ad26.COV2.S vaccine versus placebo. The receptors stem from a person aged 18-60 years who received the Ad26.COV2.S COVID-19 vaccine or a placebo.

The chain has TRBV30 and TRBJ1-5, with D possibly matching TRBD1 (6 bases). Germline V gene sequence: CDR1 GTSNPN, CDR2 SVGIG (reference sequence). The CDR3 has 14 residues. V lost 0 bases to trimming and J lost 2 bases, with 8 bases between them. The CDR3 bases are TGTGCCTGGAGTGTACAGGGAGGCAATCAGCCCCAGCATTTT. Amino acids: CAWSVQGGNQPQHF.

The chain combines TRBV18 with TRBJ2-1; the match to TRBD2 covers 7 bases. CDR3 length: 17 residues. The J segment lost 7 bases and the V segment lost 1 base, leaving 13 bases of the junction unmatched. Germline CDR1 and CDR2: KGHSH and LQKENI. In DNA form, the CDR3 reads TGTGCCAGCTCACCACGGTTTCCTAGCGGAGAGGTTAATGAGCAGTTCTTC. Translating gives CASSPRFPSGEVNEQFF.

The chain combines TRBV19 with TRBJ1-1; the D is unclear. Germline V gene sequence: CDR1 LNHDA, CDR2 SQIVND (reference sequence). Between the trimmed V and J ends, which lost 0 bases and 0 bases, there was a span of 8 bases. The CDR3 sequence is 15 residues long. CDR3 sequence reads: CASSIDRPLNTEAFF. The CDR3 DNA reads as TGTGCCAGTAGTATAGACAGGCCATTGAACACTGAAGCTTTCTTT.

The J gene is TRBJ2-4, the V gene TRBV19; maybe TRBD2 (6 bases). Germline V gene data show CDR1 as LNHDA and CDR2 as SQIVND (reference sequence). This CDR3 is 19 amino acids long. Trimming pared 4 bases from V and 0 bases from J, leaving 22 bases between. CDR3 in amino acids: CASSRGEGRITVAKNIQYF. CDR3 nucleotide sequence: TGTGCCAGTAGTAGGGGGGAAGGCAGGATTACAGTAGCCAAAAACATTCAGTACTTC. The full variable domain, its missing parts supplied by reference TRBV19 and TRBJ2-4, is DGGITQSPKYLFRKEGQNVTLSCEQNLNHDAMYWYRQDPGQGLRLIYYSQIVNDFQKGDIAEGYSVSREKKESFPLTVTSAQKNPTAFYLCASSRGEGRITVAKNIQYFGAGTRLSVL.

The rearrangement joins TRBV7-9 to TRBJ1-5; possible D gene TRBD1, 5 bases. This CDR3 is built from 14 residues. Germline V gene data show CDR1 as SEHNR and CDR2 as FQNEAQ (reference sequence). Between the trimmed V and J ends, which lost 5 bases and 3 bases, there was a span of 11 bases. The CDR3 protein is CASSPGAYNQPQHF. CDR3 DNA: TGTGCCAGCAGCCCCGGGGCTTACAATCAGCCCCAGCATTTT.

This clone was recorded only once. This specimen includes other DNA sequences encoding the same CDR3. The chain is built from TRBV7-9 and TRBJ2-7; 8 nucleotides line up with TRBD1. The CDR3 has 14 residues. In germline, CDR1 is SEHNR, CDR2 FQNEAQ (reference sequence). V dropped 5 bases and J dropped 4; count of bases not matched to a gene: 7. Here the CDR3 DNA reads TGTGCCAGCAGCCCAGGGCAGGGGGCTTACGAGCAGTACTTC. Amino acids: CASSPGQGAYEQYF.

The CDR3 loop reads CASSVRGRADTQYF. CDR3 nucleotides: TGTGCCAGCAGCGTGCGTGGGAGAGCCGATACGCAGTATTTT. The chain recombines TRBV9 with TRBJ2-3, with D tentatively TRBD2 (5 bases). Per the germline V gene, CDR1 is SGDLS and CDR2 is YYNGEE. V lost 2 bases and J 6 bases, leaving 13 bases between the germline ends. This CDR3 comprises 14 residues.

CDR3 residues: CASKGPYTEAFF. The DNA of the CDR3 is TGTGCCAGCAAAGGACCCTACACTGAAGCTTTCTTT. The chain joins TRBV28 to TRBJ1-1; D gene uncertain. Trimming shortened V by 7 bases and J by 3 bases, and 9 bases separated the two germline ends. The CDR3 runs to 12 residues. Germline lookup yields CDR1 MDHEN and CDR2 SYDVKM.

V and J are TRBV6-5 and TRBJ1-3; D gene ambiguous. Germline CDR1 reads MNHEY; CDR2 reads SVGAGI. The CDR3 is 15 residues long. Trimming removed 5 bases from V and 7 bases from J, with 18 bases in between. CDR3 residues: CASSRDTAVENTIYF. In nucleotides, the CDR3 is TGTGCCAGCAGTCGAGACACGGCAGTGGAGAACACCATATATTTT.

This sequence joins TRBV10-3 and TRBJ2-2; D is perhaps TRBD2 (6 bases). The CDR3 extends over 13 amino acids. V dropped 10 bases and J dropped 4 bases, with 13 bases sitting between them. Germline V gene sequence: CDR1 ENHRY, CDR2 SYGVKD. In DNA, the CDR3 is TGTGCCACCGGATTGGAGGGCACCGGGGAGCTGTTTTTT. Translation: CATGLEGTGELFF.

The genes are TRBV6-1 and TRBJ2-1; D gene ambiguous. This CDR3 contains 13 residues. V shed 0 bases and J shed 12 bases, with 12 bases lying between them. Germline V CDR1 and CDR2: MNHNS, SASEGT. In DNA, the CDR3 is TGTGCCAGCAGTGAAGCGATGAGAGTGACGCAGTTCTTC. This encodes CASSEAMRVTQFF.

This clone was counted once. The J gene is TRBJ1-1, the V gene TRBV7-2, with TRBD1 identical over 7 bases. The V gene's germline CDR1 is SGHTA and CDR2 FQGNSA. The CDR3 spans 13 residues. Germline trimming cut 2 bases from V and 8 bases from J; bases unmatched to any gene: 5. CDR3 coding DNA: TGTGCCAGCAGCTTAAGGATGGGACAGGAAGCTTTCTTT. Its translation: CASSLRMGQEAFF.

The CDR3, as DNA: TGTGCCAGTAGTTTGGGAGGGCCGGGATCCTACAATGAGCAGTTCTTC. This encodes CASSLGGPGSYNEQFF. The V gene is TRBV19, the J gene TRBJ2-1, with 7 bases matching TRBD2. Losses at the gene ends were 5 bases for V and 1 base for J; bases not matched to a gene: 8. CDR1 and CDR2 from the germline V gene are LNHDA and SQIVND (reference sequence). The CDR3 contains 16 residues.

The chain has TRBV11-2 and TRBJ2-1; D perhaps matches TRBD2 (5 bases). The V and J ends lost 8 bases and 0 bases respectively, with 17 bases between them. CDR1 SGHAT and CDR2 FQNNGV come from the germline V gene. CDR3 length: 16 amino acids. The CDR3 nucleotides are TGTGCCAGCTCCGCTTGGGAGACCTCCTCCTACAATGAGCAGTTCTTC. Translating gives CASSAWETSSYNEQFF.

The rearrangement uses TRBV18 and TRBJ1-6; tentative D call: TRBD1 (5 bases). Trimming removed 0 bases from V and 5 bases from J, with 17 bases in between. CDR3 length equals 18 residues. Germline V gives CDR1 KGHSH, CDR2 LQKENI. The CDR3 spells CASSPPGLTGANNSPLHF. CDR3 DNA: TGTGCCAGCTCACCACCGGGGCTAACAGGCGCAAATAATTCACCCCTCCACTTT. The full variable domain, its missing parts supplied by reference TRBV18 and TRBJ1-6, is NAGVMQNPRHLVRRRGQEARLRCSPMKGHSHVYWYRQLPEEGLKFMVYLQKENIIDESGMPKERFSAEFPKEGPSILRIQQVVRGDSAAYFCASSPPGLTGANNSPLHFGNGTRLTVT.

The chain combines TRBV7-8 with TRBJ2-7, with D tentatively TRBD1 or TRBD2 (6 bases each). From germline, CDR1 is SGHVS and CDR2 FQNEAQ. There are 13 residues in the CDR3. With 6 bases removed from V and 3 bases from J, the gap between germline ends came to 12 bases. The CDR3 is CASRERGDYEQYF. CDR3 nucleotide sequence: TGTGCCAGCAGGGAGAGGGGGGACTACGAGCAGTACTTC.

The chain uses TRBV7-3 and TRBJ1-2; D remains unclear. The CDR3 covers 16 residues. In germline, CDR1 is SGHTA, CDR2 FQGTGA. Trimming removed 4 bases from V and 8 bases from J, with 23 bases in between. The CDR3 coding sequence is TGTGCCAGCAGCTCCCCGACCATTTTATCTAGGTGGGGCTACACCTTC. Its protein product is CASSSPTILSRWGYTF.

The chain has TRBV28 and TRBJ2-1; possible D gene TRBD2, 7 bases. Looked up from germline, CDR1 is MDHEN and CDR2 is SYDVKM. The ends were cut back, 3 bases at V and 7 bases at J, with 16 bases in the middle. CDR3 size: 15 residues. DNA of the CDR3: TGTGCCAGCAGTTTTGCGGGGGCCATCTTGAATGAGCAGTTCTTC. This translates into CASSFAGAILNEQFF. The whole variable domain, remainder taken from reference TRBV28 and TRBJ2-1, is DVKVTQSSRYLVKRTGEKVFLECVQDMDHENMFWYRQDPGLGLRLIYFSYDVKMKEKGDIPEGYSVSREKKERFSLILESASTNQTSMYLCASSFAGAILNEQFFGPGTRLTVL.

J is TRBJ1-1 and V is TRBV4-1, with 9 bases matching TRBD1. Germline V gives CDR1 MGHRA, CDR2 YSYEKL. J gave up 3 bases and V 4 bases, and 3 bases lay outside the gene matches. This CDR3 is built from 14 residues. DNA of the CDR3: TGCGCCAGCAGCCGCTACAGGGGGCACACTGAAGCTTTCTTT. Protein: CASSRYRGHTEAFF.

This clone was picked up one time. The J gene is TRBJ1-2, the V gene TRBV7-2; D perhaps matches TRBD1 (6 bases). Per germline, CDR1 SGHTA and CDR2 FQGNSA. V lost 1 base and J 0 bases, leaving 12 bases between the germline ends. The CDR3 is 16 residues long. CDR3 DNA sequence: TGTGCCAGCAGCTTAGAGGGGGGGTTACCTAACTATGGCTACACCTTC. This translates into CASSLEGGLPNYGYTF.

The J gene is TRBJ2-3, the V gene TRBV11-3; the match to TRBD1 covers 11 bases. The V gene's germline CDR1 is SGHNT and CDR2 YENEEA. This CDR3 is built from 16 residues. Trimming at V came to 1 base and at J to 4 bases, leaving 4 bases not matched to a gene. CDR3 DNA: TGTGCCAGCAGCTTAGGAGGGACAGGGGGAGCAGATACGCAGTATTTT. This codes for CASSLGGTGGADTQYF.

The rearrangement uses TRBV4-3 and TRBJ1-5; 7 positions agree with TRBD1. Trimming removed 4 bases from V and 11 bases from J; junction bases left unmatched: 11. CDR3 size: 14 residues. The germline V gene encodes CDR1 LGHNA and CDR2 YSLEER. The CDR3 region is CASSPDRTWGAQHF. The CDR3 region has the DNA TGCGCCAGCAGCCCGGACAGGACCTGGGGGGCCCAGCATTTT.

In its sample, this clone was seen once. V usage is TRBV10-3 and J usage is TRBJ2-7; 8 bases agree with TRBD1. Germline loops: CDR1 ENHRY, CDR2 SYGVKD. This CDR3 has 17 amino acids. The ends lost 0 bases at V and 7 bases at J; junction bases unmatched: 14. CDR3 in amino acids: CAISESTGVDMAKEQYF. The CDR3 coding sequence is TGTGCCATCAGTGAGTCGACAGGGGTAGACATGGCAAAGGAGCAGTACTTC.

The rearrangement links TRBV18 to TRBJ2-7; D is uncertain. The CDR3 spans 16 residues. Trimming shortened V by 6 bases and J by 6 bases, and 24 bases separated the two germline ends. CDR1 and CDR2 from the germline V gene are KGHSH and LQKENI. The CDR3 loop reads CASSRKFKGGPGEQYF. The CDR3 region has the DNA TGTGCCAGCTCCCGTAAATTTAAAGGCGGCCCGGGCGAGCAGTACTTC. Variable domain in full (rest from reference TRBV18 and TRBJ2-7): NAGVMQNPRHLVRRRGQEARLRCSPMKGHSHVYWYRQLPEEGLKFMVYLQKENIIDESGMPKERFSAEFPKEGPSILRIQQVVRGDSAAYFCASSRKFKGGPGEQYFGPGTRLTVT.

V is TRBV3-1 (or the pseudogene TRBV3-2) and J is TRBJ1-1; D is unresolved. Germline loops: CDR1 LGHDT, CDR2 YNNKEL (reference sequence). Trimming stripped 1 base from V and 4 bases from J, with 4 bases between. The CDR3 spans 12 residues. The CDR3 nucleotides are TGTGCCAGCAGCCAAGTTTCCACTGAAGCTTTCTTT. Translated, it gives CASSQVSTEAFF.

The V gene is TRBV29-1, the J gene TRBJ2-5, with 8 bases aligning to TRBD2. Germline values: CDR1 SQVTM, CDR2 ANQGSEA. Unmatched junction bases numbered 9, after V lost 4 bases and J lost 5 bases. This CDR3 has 14 amino acids. DNA for the CDR3: TGCAGCGTTGGCCCTTCCGGGGGGGGTGAGACCCAGTACTTC. Translation: CSVGPSGGGETQYF.

The chain recombines TRBV24-1 with TRBJ2-3, with D perhaps TRBD1 or TRBD2 (5 bases each). The CDR3 runs 13 residues. V shed 4 bases and J shed 8 bases, with 12 bases lying between them. Germline V CDR1 and CDR2: KGHDR, SFDVKD. As DNA, the CDR3 is TGTGCCACCAGTGAACTACTGGGGGTTACGCAGTATTTT. The encoded protein is CATSELLGVTQYF.

V gene TRBV7-6 combines with J gene TRBJ1-1, with TRBD1 matching 8 bases. The CDR3 is made up of 18 amino acids. Germline-derived CDR1 and CDR2 are SGHVS and FNYEAQ. J gave up 0 bases and V 5 bases, and 14 bases lay outside the gene matches. The CDR3 reads CASSDPRGQGNMNTEAFF. As DNA, the CDR3 is TGTGCCAGCAGCGACCCCCGAGGACAGGGCAACATGAACACTGAAGCTTTCTTT.